The rows below give T cell receptor beta chains drawn from one sample of a study of CD8+CD57+ T cells in acquired aplastic anemia. From the reads, TCRdb called clonotypes with MiXCR, one entry per CDR3 protein. The table lists approximately 470,000 distinct CDR3 sequences, less than 35% of them singletons, with less than 0.85% in the top ten. The specimen sequenced was sorted CD4+, CD8+, or CD8+CD57+ T cells (not recorded which) from PBMCs. The receptors shown here come from a human donor with aplastic anemia. The CDR3 runs from the conserved cysteine through the conserved F or W. Fields, in order: D gene, V gene, J gene, clone size, CDR3 DNA, CDR3 protein. The D gene is left open where the match is weak. Only some rows state a clone size, as once, few, many or a class for expanded clones.

d_gene: TRBD2; v_gene: TRBV19; j_gene: TRBJ2-1; abundance: few; CDR3nt: TGTGCCAGTCGAAAATTAGCGGGAGTTGGGGAGCAGTTCTTC; CDR3aa: CASRKLAGVGEQFF
d_gene: TRBD1; v_gene: TRBV20-1; j_gene: TRBJ2-7; abundance: once; CDR3nt: TGCAGTGCGCCACAGGGGGCTGGGGAAACCTACGAGCAGTACTTC; CDR3aa: CSAPQGAGETYEQYF
d_gene: TRBD1; v_gene: TRBV20-1; j_gene: TRBJ1-5; abundance: many; CDR3nt: TGCAGTGCTCGCGGACAGGGAACGTATCCGCCCCAGCATTTT; CDR3aa: CSARGQGTYPPQHF
d_gene: TRBD1; v_gene: TRBV5-1; j_gene: TRBJ1-6; abundance: NA; CDR3nt: TGCGCCAGCAGCTTGGAAGCAGGACAGGGGTCACCCCCCCACTTT; CDR3aa: CASSLEAGQGSPPHF
d_gene: NA; v_gene: TRBV30; j_gene: TRBJ2-7; abundance: NA; CDR3nt: TGTGCCTGGAGTGATTGGCAGGAGTACGAGCAGTACTTC; CDR3aa: CAWSDWQEYEQYF
d_gene: TRBD1; v_gene: TRBV20-1; j_gene: TRBJ1-2; abundance: many; CDR3nt: TGCAGTGCTATCCTACAGGGGTATGGCTACACCTTC; CDR3aa: CSAILQGYGYTF
d_gene: NA; v_gene: TRBV7-9; j_gene: TRBJ2-7; abundance: many; CDR3nt: TGTGCCAGCAGCCTTTCCGGGGGCTTCTACGAGCAGTACTTC; CDR3aa: CASSLSGGFYEQYF
d_gene: NA; v_gene: TRBV11-1; j_gene: TRBJ1-2; abundance: many; CDR3nt: TGTGCCAGCAGCGCTAACTATGGCTACACCTTC; CDR3aa: CASSANYGYTF
d_gene: NA; v_gene: TRBV6-1; j_gene: TRBJ2-7; abundance: NA; CDR3nt: TGTGCCAGCACGGTAGGACAGACTACTAACTACGAGCAGTACTTC; CDR3aa: CASTVGQTTNYEQYF
d_gene: NA; v_gene: TRBV20-1; j_gene: TRBJ1-1; abundance: few; CDR3nt: TGCAGTGCCTCTCTACAGGGAAGGAACACTGAAGCTTTCTTT; CDR3aa: CSASLQGRNTEAFF
d_gene: TRBD2; v_gene: TRBV6-1; j_gene: TRBJ2-1; abundance: NA; CDR3nt: TGTGCCAGCAGTGAAATAGCGGGATACTACAATGAGCAGTTCTTC; CDR3aa: CASSEIAGYYNEQFF
d_gene: NA; v_gene: TRBV3-1; j_gene: TRBJ2-7; abundance: NA; CDR3nt: TGTGCCAGCAGCATGGCCTACGAGCAGTACTTC; CDR3aa: CASSMAYEQYF
d_gene: NA; v_gene: TRBV4-2; j_gene: TRBJ1-6; abundance: NA; CDR3nt: TGTGCCAGCAGCCAAGAGGGGGGGAGCTCCTATAATTCACCCCTCCACTTT; CDR3aa: CASSQEGGSSYNSPLHF
d_gene: TRBD1; v_gene: TRBV2; j_gene: TRBJ1-1; abundance: many; CDR3nt: TGTGCCCAGGGGACAGCGAACACTGAAGCTTTCTTT; CDR3aa: CAQGTANTEAFF
d_gene: TRBD2; v_gene: TRBV11-2; j_gene: TRBJ2-1; abundance: NA; CDR3nt: TGTGCCAGCAGCTTAGATGTATTTGCGGGAGGGAGAAATGAGCAGTTCTTC; CDR3aa: CASSLDVFAGGRNEQFF
d_gene: TRBD1; v_gene: TRBV7-6; j_gene: TRBJ1-5; abundance: many; CDR3nt: TGTGCCAGCAGCTGGGACAGGGATCAGCCCCAGCATTTT; CDR3aa: CASSWDRDQPQHF
d_gene: NA; v_gene: TRBV10-3; j_gene: TRBJ1-6; abundance: NA; CDR3nt: TGTGCCAGCAGTTGGTCTGGGAAACAATCACCCCTCCACTTT; CDR3aa: CASSWSGKQSPLHF
d_gene: TRBD1; v_gene: TRBV20-1; j_gene: TRBJ1-2; abundance: many; CDR3nt: TGCAGTGCTACCGCGGGGACAGACAACTATGGCTACACCTTC; CDR3aa: CSATAGTDNYGYTF
d_gene: TRBD1; v_gene: TRBV5-6; j_gene: TRBJ1-2; abundance: many; CDR3nt: TGTGCCAGCAGCTTAGACAGGGTTCTAGCCTACACCTTC; CDR3aa: CASSLDRVLAYTF
d_gene: TRBD2; v_gene: TRBV14; j_gene: TRBJ2-5; abundance: NA; CDR3nt: TGTGCCAGCAGCCAGAGAGCGGGAGGTGGGGAGACCCAGTACTTC; CDR3aa: CASSQRAGGGETQYF
d_gene: NA; v_gene: TRBV7-3; j_gene: TRBJ1-2; abundance: once; CDR3nt: TGTGCCAGCTCAAGATTCGCCTCAGGACCCGGTAGTGACTATGGCTACACCTTC; CDR3aa: CASSRFASGPGSDYGYTF
d_gene: NA; v_gene: TRBV7-2; j_gene: TRBJ2-7; abundance: many; CDR3nt: TGTGCCAGCAGCTTAGTTGCCGGGACTCAGTCCTACGAGCAGTACTTC; CDR3aa: CASSLVAGTQSYEQYF
d_gene: TRBD1; v_gene: TRBV6-5; j_gene: TRBJ1-1; abundance: few; CDR3nt: TGTGCCAGCAGTTACAGTGGCAGGGGGAGTGTTGGGGCTTTCTTT; CDR3aa: CASSYSGRGSVGAFF
d_gene: TRBD2; v_gene: TRBV6-5; j_gene: TRBJ2-5; abundance: few; CDR3nt: TGTGCCAGCAGTTACAGAAGAGCGGGAAGTCAAGAGACCCAGTACTTC; CDR3aa: CASSYRRAGSQETQYF
d_gene: NA; v_gene: TRBV2; j_gene: TRBJ2-1; abundance: few; CDR3nt: TGTGCCAGGGGGCGCAGCTCCTACAATGGGCAGTTCTTC; CDR3aa: CARGRSSYNGQFF
d_gene: NA; v_gene: TRBV9; j_gene: TRBJ2-7; abundance: NA; CDR3nt: TGTGCCAGCAGCGGCGGACTGGGTAAAAGCTCCTACGAGCAGTACTTC; CDR3aa: CASSGGLGKSSYEQYF
d_gene: TRBD1; v_gene: TRBV15; j_gene: TRBJ1-2; abundance: NA; CDR3nt: TGTGCCACCAGCAGAGATTCGACCGGGACAGACTATGGCTACACCTTC; CDR3aa: CATSRDSTGTDYGYTF
d_gene: NA; v_gene: TRBV19; j_gene: TRBJ1-4; abundance: many; CDR3nt: TGTGCCAGTAGTACGGACAGATCAAAACTGTTTTTT; CDR3aa: CASSTDRSKLFF
d_gene: NA; v_gene: TRBV15; j_gene: TRBJ2-2; abundance: NA; CDR3nt: TGTGCCACCAGCAGAGGGGGGCTAGCGGTACGCGGGAACACCGGGGAGCTGTTTTTT; CDR3aa: CATSRGGLAVRGNTGELFF
d_gene: TRBD2; v_gene: TRBV4-2; j_gene: TRBJ2-7; abundance: NA; CDR3nt: TGTGCCAGCAGCCAAGGGACTAGCGGACCCTACGAGCAGTACTTC; CDR3aa: CASSQGTSGPYEQYF
d_gene: TRBD1; v_gene: TRBV19; j_gene: TRBJ1-1; abundance: once; CDR3nt: TGTGCCAGTGGTAGTATAACAGGGGGTAAGAACACTGAAGCTTTCTTT; CDR3aa: CASGSITGGKNTEAFF
d_gene: NA; v_gene: TRBV2; j_gene: TRBJ1-6; abundance: many; CDR3nt: TGTGCCAGCAACAGGGCGAGCTCCTATAATTCACCCCTCCACTTT; CDR3aa: CASNRASSYNSPLHF
d_gene: NA; v_gene: TRBV6-1; j_gene: TRBJ1-5; abundance: NA; CDR3nt: TGTGCCAGCAGTGACGGGGGCAGACAGCCCCAGCATTTT; CDR3aa: CASSDGGRQPQHF
d_gene: NA; v_gene: TRBV5-1; j_gene: TRBJ1-3; abundance: few; CDR3nt: TGCGCCAGCAGCTTGGGGTCGGGGGGCTTCGGAAACACCATATATTTT; CDR3aa: CASSLGSGGFGNTIYF
d_gene: TRBD2; v_gene: TRBV2; j_gene: TRBJ2-5; abundance: many; CDR3nt: TGTGCCAGCCTAGGGGACTACAGAGCGACCCAGTACTTC; CDR3aa: CASLGDYRATQYF
d_gene: TRBD2; v_gene: TRBV10-3; j_gene: TRBJ2-2; abundance: NA; CDR3nt: TGTGCCAGCAGGATGGGACTAGCGAACACCGGGGAGCTGTTTTTT; CDR3aa: CASRMGLANTGELFF
d_gene: NA; v_gene: TRBV20-1; j_gene: TRBJ1-1; abundance: NA; CDR3nt: TGCAGTGCTCTCTTCCGGACAAAAGAAAACACTGAAGCTTTCTTT; CDR3aa: CSALFRTKENTEAFF